Below, 22 T cell receptor beta chains from the same sample are listed, as sequenced in a study of molecular identifiers for immune sequencing clone quantification. TCRdb reprocessed the PCR reads with MiXCR, giving one entry per CDR3 protein. The sample lists under 600,000 distinct CDR3 sequences, around a fifth seen once, with about 0.84% in the top ten. The sample was naive CD8+ T cells from blood, with Jurkat cell RNA spiked in. Subset: FACS-sorted CD8+CD4-CCR7+CD45RA+ naive T cells. The receptors derive from a human donor in good health. Some libraries in this study had Jurkat cell RNA spiked in.

The sample holds many counts of this clonotype. The rearrangement links TRBV29-1 to TRBJ2-4, with D possibly TRBD1 on 5 matching bases. The CDR3 totals 14 residues. Trimming removed 0 bases from V and 7 bases from J, with 13 bases in between. Germline V gene data show CDR1 as SQVTM and CDR2 as ANQGSEA. CDR3 in amino acids: CSVEDWGKGNIQYF. The CDR3 DNA reads as TGCAGCGTTGAAGATTGGGGAAAGGGGAACATTCAGTACTTC.

Ten or more counts support this clonotype. The V gene is TRBV6-2 or TRBV6-3, the J gene TRBJ1-4; D remains unclear. The CDR3 consists of 18 residues. V was clipped by 3 bases and J by 6 bases, with 23 bases between them. Germline V gene lookup returns CDR1 MNHEY and CDR2 SVGEGT. CDR3 sequence (DNA): TGTGCCAGCAGTTATGATACCGTGTCGGACCGACAATATGAAAAACTGTTTTTT. Residues: CASSYDTVSDRQYEKLFF.

In its sample, this clonotype was seen many times. CDR3 in amino acids: CASSPIARDETQYF. CDR3 nucleotide sequence: TGTGCCAGCAGTCCTATAGCGAGAGACGAGACCCAGTACTTC. This rearrangement joins TRBV12-3 or TRBV12-4 to TRBJ2-5; possible D gene TRBD2, 5 bases. The CDR3 is 14 amino acids. V was pared by 5 bases and J by 5 bases, with 15 bases between.

As concerns this clonotype: This could be a read error, since a much larger clone is one nucleotide away. V is TRBV7-9 and J is TRBJ2-6; the D gene is possibly TRBD1 (5 bases). The CDR3 extends over 18 amino acids. The germline gives CDR1 SEHNR, CDR2 FQNEAQ (reference sequence). The CDR3 coding sequence is TGTGCCAGCAGCTTACCAAAGATTGGGGTTCCTGGGGCCAACGCCCTGACTTTC. Protein: CASSLPKIGVPGANALTF.

The V gene is TRBV7-9, the J gene TRBJ2-5, with TRBD2 as a possible D gene (6 bases). The CDR3 runs to 13 residues. V was trimmed by 2 bases and J by 5 bases, leaving 9 bases between them. Germline CDR1 SEHNR, CDR2 FQNEAQ (reference sequence). The CDR3 loop reads CASSLLATETQYF. As DNA, the CDR3 is TGTGCCAGCAGCTTACTAGCGACGGAGACCCAGTACTTC. Supplemented by reference TRBV7-9 and TRBJ2-5, the full variable domain reads DTGVSQNPRHKITKRGQNVTFRCDPISEHNRLYWYRQTLGQGPEFLTYFQNEAQLEKSRLLSDRFSAERPKGSFSTLEIQRTEQGDSAMYLCASSLLATETQYFGPGTRLLVL.

This clonotype showed up many times. The gene calls are TRBV10-2 and TRBJ2-7, with 7 bases that match TRBD1. The CDR3 extends over 13 amino acids. Germline CDR1 is WSHSY and CDR2 is SAAADI. The ends lost 9 bases at V and 3 bases at J; junction bases unmatched: 8. The DNA for the CDR3 is TGCGCCAGTATGGGACAGTCCAGCTACGAGCAGTACTTC. Protein product: CASMGQSSYEQYF.

The table lists this clonotype with a few counts. The CDR3 region has the DNA TGTGCCACCAGCAGAGGATTTGGGTCCGATTACACCGGGGAGCTGTTTTTT. This codes for CATSRGFGSDYTGELFF. The chain joins TRBV15 to TRBJ2-2, with D unresolved. CDR3 size: 17 residues. With 1 base removed from V and 3 bases from J, the gap between germline ends came to 15 bases. Per the germline V gene, CDR1 is LNHNV and CDR2 is YYDKDF (reference sequence). Drawing the rest from reference TRBV15 and TRBJ2-2, the complete variable domain is DAMVIQNPRYQVTQFGKPVTLSCSQTLNHNVMYWYQQKSSQAPKLLFHYYDKDFNNEADTPDNFQSRRPNTSFCFLDIRSPGLGDTAMYLCATSRGFGSDYTGELFFGEGSRLTVL.

The chain's CDR3 is CASSYSTTDSGNTIYF. The CDR3 nucleotides are TGTGCCAGCAGTTACTCGACGACAGACTCTGGAAACACCATATATTTT. The chain joins TRBV6-2 or TRBV6-3 to TRBJ1-3, with D maybe TRBD1 (5 bases). The CDR3 is made up of 16 amino acids. The V end was cut by 0 bases, the J end by 0 bases, with 9 bases between. Germline loops: CDR1 MNHEY, CDR2 SVGEGT.

Turning to this clonotype: A much larger clone is a single base away; this may be a read error. This chain uses TRBV9 with TRBJ1-1; TRBD1 might be the D (5 bases). The germline V and J ends were trimmed by 0 bases and 4 bases, with 10 bases remaining between them. Germline lookup yields CDR1 SGDLS and CDR2 YYNGEE. This CDR3 comprises 14 residues. Here the CDR3 reads CASSVARGSTEAFF. CDR3 bases: TGTGCCAGCAGCGTAGCTAGGGGCAGCACTGAAGCTTTCTTT.

This clonotype has only a few counts. V gene TRBV6-5 combines with J gene TRBJ1-1; D is unclear. Looked up from germline, CDR1 is MNHEY and CDR2 is SVGAGI. The CDR3 runs 14 residues. The germline V and J ends were trimmed by 1 base and 1 base, with 7 bases remaining between them. DNA for the CDR3: TGTGCCAGCAGTTACTATGAGACGAACACTGAAGCTTTCTTT. Residues: CASSYYETNTEAFF.

Remarks on this clonotype: This CDR3 is missing its conserved last phenylalanine or tryptophan, likely due to a read error. The rearrangement joins TRBV2 to TRBJ1-1; 7 bases agree with TRBD1. This CDR3 has 17 amino acids. Germline CDR1 SNHLY, CDR2 FYNNEI. J lost 4 bases, V lost 6 bases, and 17 bases had no gene match. The CDR3 here is CASRDRDRTFFVTEAFL. CDR3 nucleotide sequence: TGTGCCAGCAGAGACCGGGACAGAACCTTCTTTGTCACTGAAGCTTTCCTT.

This clonotype was seen repeatedly, ten times or more. The chain is built from TRBV6-6 and TRBJ1-1, with D perhaps TRBD1 (6 bases). Germline V gene lookup returns CDR1 MNHNY and CDR2 SVGAGI (reference sequence). This CDR3 spans 14 amino acids. V gave up 5 bases and J gave up 1 base, with 11 bases separating them. DNA of the CDR3: TGTGCCAGCAGTCCGGGACACTCGAACACTGAAGCTTTCTTT. Protein product: CASSPGHSNTEAFF.

This clonotype was recorded at least ten times. The chain recombines TRBV28 with TRBJ2-3; 14 positions match TRBD2. The V gene end was trimmed by 0 bases and the J gene end by 2 bases; junction bases not matched to a gene: 4. The germline V gene has CDR1 MDHEN and CDR2 SYDVKM. The CDR3 is 18 amino acids. The CDR3 sequence: CASSLWGTSGRTTDTQYF. The DNA of the CDR3 is TGTGCCAGCAGTTTATGGGGGACTAGCGGGAGAACCACAGATACGCAGTATTTT.

V usage is TRBV12-3 or TRBV12-4 and J usage is TRBJ2-1, with D perhaps assigned TRBD1 or TRBD2 (6 bases each). The CDR3 has 14 amino acids. The V gene lost 2 bases and the J gene lost 6 bases, with 11 bases spanning the gap. In nucleotides, the CDR3 is TGTGCCAGCAGTTTATGGAGGGGGACCAATGAGCAGTTCTTC. As protein: CASSLWRGTNEQFF.

This clonotype was seen a few times. The chain links TRBV19 to TRBJ1-5; 7 bases align to TRBD1. CDR1 LNHDA and CDR2 SQIVND come from the germline V gene (reference sequence). V shed 7 bases and J 4 bases; nucleotides not matched to a gene: 10. This CDR3 is 15 amino acids long. The CDR3 protein is CASTPGQFTNQPQHF. In DNA form, the CDR3 reads TGTGCCAGTACCCCGGGACAGTTTACGAATCAGCCCCAGCATTTT.

The CDR3, as DNA: TGTGCCAGCAGTCACCAACTAGCGGGAGGGCCGGAAGAGCAGTACTTC. This sequence encodes CASSHQLAGGPEEQYF. V is TRBV27 and J is TRBJ2-7; 13 bases are a match to TRBD2. This CDR3 is 16 amino acids long. Germline CDR1 reads MNHEY; CDR2 reads SMNVEV (reference sequence). V trimming: 5 bases; J trimming: 7 bases; junction bases outside the gene matches: 11.

This clonotype was observed at least ten times. CDR3 sequence reads: CASSITGGSPYEQYF. The CDR3, as DNA: TGTGCCAGCAGTATCACAGGGGGGTCGCCCTACGAGCAGTACTTC. The chain combines TRBV7-9 with TRBJ2-7; 8 nucleotides agree with TRBD1. There are 15 residues in the CDR3. V shed 6 bases, J shed 2 bases, and the junction held 9 bases outside the gene matches. Looked up from germline, CDR1 is SEHNR and CDR2 is FQNEAQ (reference sequence).

There are many counts of this clonotype. This rearrangement joins TRBV28 to TRBJ2-5; D is unresolved. With 6 bases removed from V and 5 bases from J, the gap between germline ends came to 13 bases. The CDR3 runs 13 residues. Germline V gene lookup returns CDR1 MDHEN and CDR2 SYDVKM. The CDR3, as DNA: TGTGCCAGCAGCACTGAAAGTAGGGAGACCCAGTACTTC. As protein: CASSTESRETQYF. The whole variable domain, filled in from reference TRBV28 and TRBJ2-5, reads DVKVTQSSRYLVKRTGEKVFLECVQDMDHENMFWYRQDPGLGLRLIYFSYDVKMKEKGDIPEGYSVSREKKERFSLILESASTNQTSMYLCASSTESRETQYFGPGTRLLVL.

This clonotype was detected ten times or more. The chain carries TRBV29-1 and TRBJ2-2, with no clear D. In germline, CDR1 is SQVTM, CDR2 ANQGSEA. V lost 4 bases, J lost 0 bases, and 9 bases lay in between. There are 14 residues in the CDR3. CDR3 in DNA: TGCAGCGTTGTTCGTGGGTCGAACACCGGGGAGCTGTTTTTT. The encoded protein is CSVVRGSNTGELFF.

This clonotype has a count of ten or more. The J gene is TRBJ1-1, the V gene TRBV6-5; D is undetermined. V lost 2 bases, J lost 7 bases, and 11 bases lay in between. The CDR3 totals 13 residues. CDR1 MNHEY and CDR2 SVGAGI come from the germline V gene. CDR3 residues: CASSYGMGYEAFF. The CDR3 DNA is TGTGCCAGCAGTTACGGAATGGGATATGAAGCTTTCTTT.

The sample holds a few counts of this clonotype. This chain uses TRBV15 with TRBJ2-4; D may match TRBD1 or TRBD2 (5 bases each). Looked up from germline, CDR1 is LNHNV and CDR2 is YYDKDF (reference sequence). The CDR3 totals 15 residues. V dropped 3 bases and J dropped 5 bases, with 14 bases sitting between them. The CDR3 is CATSRGDSPENIQYF. The CDR3 DNA reads as TGTGCCACCAGCAGGGGAGACAGCCCCGAAAACATTCAGTACTTC.

This clonotype was observed many times. The chain combines TRBV29-1 with TRBJ2-2, with D unresolved. The V gene lost 4 bases and the J gene lost 0 bases, with 6 bases spanning the gap. Germline CDR1 is SQVTM and CDR2 is ANQGSEA. This CDR3 has 13 amino acids. The CDR3 sequence is CSVVFPNTGELFF. The CDR3 nucleotides read TGCAGCGTTGTCTTCCCGAACACCGGGGAGCTGTTTTTT.